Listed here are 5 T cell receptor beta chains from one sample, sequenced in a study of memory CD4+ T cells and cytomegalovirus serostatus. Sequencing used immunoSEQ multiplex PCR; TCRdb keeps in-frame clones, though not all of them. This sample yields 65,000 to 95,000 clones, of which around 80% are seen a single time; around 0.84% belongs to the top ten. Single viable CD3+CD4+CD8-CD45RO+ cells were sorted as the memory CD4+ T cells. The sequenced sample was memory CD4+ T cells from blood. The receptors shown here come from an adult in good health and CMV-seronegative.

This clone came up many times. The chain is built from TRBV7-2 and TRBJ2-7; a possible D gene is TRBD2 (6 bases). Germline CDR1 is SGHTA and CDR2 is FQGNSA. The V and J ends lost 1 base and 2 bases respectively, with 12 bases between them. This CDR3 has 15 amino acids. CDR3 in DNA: TGTGCCAGCAGCTTAGTGGGCGGGGACGCCTACGAGCAGTACTTC. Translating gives CASSLVGGDAYEQYF.

The CDR3 loop is CATRLTGHNQPQHF. DNA for the CDR3: TGTGCCACCCGCTTGACAGGGCACAATCAGCCCCAGCATTTT. This chain uses TRBV6-5 with TRBJ1-5, with TRBD1 matching 7 bases. V lost 10 bases to trimming and J lost 3 bases; unmatched junction nucleotides: 9. Germline CDR1 MNHEY, CDR2 SVGAGI. The CDR3 sequence is 14 residues long.

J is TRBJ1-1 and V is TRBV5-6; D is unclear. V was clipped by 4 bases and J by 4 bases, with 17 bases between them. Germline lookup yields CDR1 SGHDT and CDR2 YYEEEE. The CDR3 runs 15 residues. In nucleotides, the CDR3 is TGTGCCAGCAGCCTTTCGTTGGGGTATGGCACTGAAGCTTTCTTT. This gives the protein CASSLSLGYGTEAFF.

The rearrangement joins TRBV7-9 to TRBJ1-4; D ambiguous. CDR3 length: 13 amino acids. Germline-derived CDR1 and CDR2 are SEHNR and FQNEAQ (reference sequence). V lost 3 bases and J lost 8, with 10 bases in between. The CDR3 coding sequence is TGTGCCAGCAGCTTGTTGGGAGGAGAAAAACTGTTTTTT. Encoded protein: CASSLLGGEKLFF.

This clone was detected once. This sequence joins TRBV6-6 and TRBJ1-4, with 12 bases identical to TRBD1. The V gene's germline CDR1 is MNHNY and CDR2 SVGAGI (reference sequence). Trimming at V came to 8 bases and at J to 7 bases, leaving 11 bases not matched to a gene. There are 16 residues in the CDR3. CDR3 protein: CASGGDRGQIPEKLFF. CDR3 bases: TGTGCCAGCGGGGGGGACAGGGGGCAGATTCCTGAAAAACTGTTTTTT.